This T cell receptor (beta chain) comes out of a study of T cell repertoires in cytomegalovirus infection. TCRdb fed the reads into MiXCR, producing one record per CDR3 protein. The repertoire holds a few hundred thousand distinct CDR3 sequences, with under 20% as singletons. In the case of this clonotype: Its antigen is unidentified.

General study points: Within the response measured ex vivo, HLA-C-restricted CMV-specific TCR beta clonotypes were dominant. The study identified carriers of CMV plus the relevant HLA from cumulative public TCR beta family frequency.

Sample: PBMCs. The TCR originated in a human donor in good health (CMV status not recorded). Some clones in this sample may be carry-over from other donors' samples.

The CDR3 sequence: CASSIALAGDTYNEQFF. CDR3 DNA sequence: TGTGCCAGTAGTATAGCCCTAGCGGGGGACACCTACAATGAGCAGTTCTTC. The rearrangement joins TRBV19 to TRBJ2-1; 10 bases fit TRBD2. Germline CDR1 LNHDA, CDR2 SQIVND (reference sequence). The V segment lost 1 base and the J segment 2 bases; nucleotides outside the gene matches: 5. This CDR3 region has 17 residues.